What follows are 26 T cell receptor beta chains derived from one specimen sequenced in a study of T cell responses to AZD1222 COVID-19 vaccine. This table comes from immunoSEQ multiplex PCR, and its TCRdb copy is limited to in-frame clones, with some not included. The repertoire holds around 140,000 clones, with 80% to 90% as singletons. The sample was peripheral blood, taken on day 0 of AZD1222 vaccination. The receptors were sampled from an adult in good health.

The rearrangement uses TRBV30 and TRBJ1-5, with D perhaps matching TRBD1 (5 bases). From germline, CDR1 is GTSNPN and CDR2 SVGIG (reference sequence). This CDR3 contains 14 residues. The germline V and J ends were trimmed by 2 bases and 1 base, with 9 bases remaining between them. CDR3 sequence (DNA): TGTGCCTGGAGTAGGGACCTCAGCAATCAGCCCCAGCATTTT. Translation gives CAWSRDLSNQPQHF.

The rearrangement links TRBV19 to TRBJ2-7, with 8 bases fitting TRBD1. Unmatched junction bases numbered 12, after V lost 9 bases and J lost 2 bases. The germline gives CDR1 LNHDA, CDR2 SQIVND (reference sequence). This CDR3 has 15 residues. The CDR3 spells CARGTPGQVPYEQYF. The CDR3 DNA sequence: TGTGCCAGAGGGACACCGGGACAGGTGCCCTACGAGCAGTACTTC.

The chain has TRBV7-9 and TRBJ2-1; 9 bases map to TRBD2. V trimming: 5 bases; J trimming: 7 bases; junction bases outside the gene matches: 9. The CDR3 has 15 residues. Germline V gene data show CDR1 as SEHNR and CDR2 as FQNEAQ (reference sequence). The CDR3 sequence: CASSLAGLARNEQFF. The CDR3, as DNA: TGTGCCAGCAGCCTGGCGGGACTAGCTCGTAATGAGCAGTTCTTC.

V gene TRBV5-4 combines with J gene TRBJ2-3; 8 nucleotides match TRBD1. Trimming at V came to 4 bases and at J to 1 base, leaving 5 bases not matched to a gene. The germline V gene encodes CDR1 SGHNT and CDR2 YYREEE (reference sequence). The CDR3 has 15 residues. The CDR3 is CASSPAGQGTDTQYF. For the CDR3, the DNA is TGTGCCAGCAGCCCCGCGGGACAGGGCACAGATACGCAGTATTTT.

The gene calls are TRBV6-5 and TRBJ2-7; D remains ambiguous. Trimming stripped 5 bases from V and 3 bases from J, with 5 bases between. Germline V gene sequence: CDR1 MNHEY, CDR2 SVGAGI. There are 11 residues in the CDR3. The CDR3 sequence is CASSPSYEQYF. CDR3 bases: TGTGCCAGCAGTCCTAGCTACGAGCAGTACTTC.

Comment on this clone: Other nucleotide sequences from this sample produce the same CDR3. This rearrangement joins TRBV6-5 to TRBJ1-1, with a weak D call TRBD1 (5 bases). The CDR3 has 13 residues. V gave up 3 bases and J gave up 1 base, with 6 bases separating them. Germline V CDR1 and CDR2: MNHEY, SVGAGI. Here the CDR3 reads CASSYQGNTEAFF. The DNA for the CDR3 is TGTGCCAGCAGTTATCAGGGGAACACTGAAGCTTTCTTT.

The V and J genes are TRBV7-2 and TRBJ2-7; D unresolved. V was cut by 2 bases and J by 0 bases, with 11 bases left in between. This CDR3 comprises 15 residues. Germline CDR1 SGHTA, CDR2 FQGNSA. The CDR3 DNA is TGTGCCAGCAGCTTACACTTCCTGAGCTCCTACGAGCAGTACTTC. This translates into CASSLHFLSSYEQYF.

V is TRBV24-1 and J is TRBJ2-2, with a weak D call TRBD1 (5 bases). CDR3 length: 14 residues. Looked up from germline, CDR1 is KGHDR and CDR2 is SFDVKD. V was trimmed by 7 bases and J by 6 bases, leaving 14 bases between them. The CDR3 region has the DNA TGTGCCACCAGGACCAGGGAAAGGGCCGGGGAGCTGTTTTTT. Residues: CATRTRERAGELFF.

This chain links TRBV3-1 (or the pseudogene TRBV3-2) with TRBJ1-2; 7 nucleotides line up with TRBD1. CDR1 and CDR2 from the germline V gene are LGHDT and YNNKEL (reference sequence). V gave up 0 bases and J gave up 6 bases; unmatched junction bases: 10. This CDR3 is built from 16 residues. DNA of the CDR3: TGTGCCAGCAGCCAAGATGGGGCAGGGGGGAGTGATGGCTACACCTTC. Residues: CASSQDGAGGSDGYTF.

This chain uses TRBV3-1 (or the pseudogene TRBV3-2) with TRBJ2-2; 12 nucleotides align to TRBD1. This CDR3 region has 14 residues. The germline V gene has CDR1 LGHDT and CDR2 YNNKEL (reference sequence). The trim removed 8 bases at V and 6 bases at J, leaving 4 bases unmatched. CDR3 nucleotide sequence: TGTGCCAGCGGGGGACAGGGGGCGGCCGGGGAGCTGTTTTTT. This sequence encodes CASGGQGAAGELFF.

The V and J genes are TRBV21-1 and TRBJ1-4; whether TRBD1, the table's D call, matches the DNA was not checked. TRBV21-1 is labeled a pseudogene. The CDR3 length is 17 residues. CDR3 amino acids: CASSKEGTKGTNEKLFF. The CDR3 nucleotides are TGTGCCAGCAGCAAAGAGGGGACAAAAGGCACTAATGAAAAACTGTTTTTT.

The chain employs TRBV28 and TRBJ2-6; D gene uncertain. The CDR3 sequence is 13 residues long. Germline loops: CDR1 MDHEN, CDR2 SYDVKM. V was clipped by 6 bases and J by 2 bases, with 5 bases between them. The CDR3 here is CASRGAGANVLTF. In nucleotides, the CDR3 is TGTGCCAGCAGGGGCGCTGGGGCCAACGTCCTGACTTTC.

In nucleotides, the CDR3 is TGTGCCAGCAGCCGGGTATTGGTGACAGATACGCAGTATTTT. Amino acid sequence: CASSRVLVTDTQYF. The chain couples TRBV3-1 (or the pseudogene TRBV3-2) to TRBJ2-3; D unresolved. This CDR3 spans 14 amino acids. The germline V gene has CDR1 LGHDT and CDR2 YNNKEL (reference sequence). Between the trimmed V and J ends, which lost 4 bases and 3 bases, there was a span of 11 bases.

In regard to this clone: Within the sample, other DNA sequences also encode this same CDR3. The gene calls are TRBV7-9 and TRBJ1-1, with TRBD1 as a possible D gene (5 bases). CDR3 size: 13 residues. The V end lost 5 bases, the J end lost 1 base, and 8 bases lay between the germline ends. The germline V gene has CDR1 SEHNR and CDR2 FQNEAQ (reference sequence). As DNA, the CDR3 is TGTGCCAGCAGCCCCCAGGGGAACACTGAAGCTTTCTTT. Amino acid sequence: CASSPQGNTEAFF.

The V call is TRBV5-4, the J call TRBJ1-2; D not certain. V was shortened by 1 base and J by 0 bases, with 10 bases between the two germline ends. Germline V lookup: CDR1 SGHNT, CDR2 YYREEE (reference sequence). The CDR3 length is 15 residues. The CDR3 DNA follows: TGTGCCAGCAGCTTGATAACTGATACTAACTATGGCTACACCTTC. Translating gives CASSLITDTNYGYTF.

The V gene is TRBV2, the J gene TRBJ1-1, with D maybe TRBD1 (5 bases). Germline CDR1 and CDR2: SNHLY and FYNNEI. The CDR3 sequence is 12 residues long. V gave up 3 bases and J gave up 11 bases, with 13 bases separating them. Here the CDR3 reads CASSESLKGAFF. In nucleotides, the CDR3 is TGTGCCAGCAGTGAGTCCCTTAAGGGGGCTTTCTTT.

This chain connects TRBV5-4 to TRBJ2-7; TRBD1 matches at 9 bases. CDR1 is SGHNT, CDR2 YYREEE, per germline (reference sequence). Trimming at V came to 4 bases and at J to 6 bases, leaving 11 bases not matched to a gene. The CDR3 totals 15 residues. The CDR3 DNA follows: TGTGCCAGCAGCCCTCCACGGGGACAGGGTGTCGAGCAGTACTTC. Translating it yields CASSPPRGQGVEQYF.

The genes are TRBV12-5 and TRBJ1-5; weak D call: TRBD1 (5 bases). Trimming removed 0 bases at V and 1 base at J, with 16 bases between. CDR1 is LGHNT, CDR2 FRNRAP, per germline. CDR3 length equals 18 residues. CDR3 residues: CASGLVHDSRKSNQPQHF. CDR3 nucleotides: TGTGCTAGTGGTTTGGTACATGACAGCCGGAAAAGCAATCAGCCCCAGCATTTT.

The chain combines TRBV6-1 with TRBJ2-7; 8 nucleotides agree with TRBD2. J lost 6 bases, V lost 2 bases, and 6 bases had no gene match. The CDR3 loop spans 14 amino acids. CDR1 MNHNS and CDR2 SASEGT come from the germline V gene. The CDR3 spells CASSESGGPTEQYF. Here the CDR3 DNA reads TGTGCCAGCAGTGAAAGCGGGGGCCCCACCGAGCAGTACTTC.

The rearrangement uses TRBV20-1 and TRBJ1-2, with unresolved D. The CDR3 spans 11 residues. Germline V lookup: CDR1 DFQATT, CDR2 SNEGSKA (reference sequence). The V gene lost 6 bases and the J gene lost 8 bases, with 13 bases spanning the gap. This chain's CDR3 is CSAREIGGYTF. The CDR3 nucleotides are TGCAGTGCCCGGGAGATCGGCGGCTACACCTTC.

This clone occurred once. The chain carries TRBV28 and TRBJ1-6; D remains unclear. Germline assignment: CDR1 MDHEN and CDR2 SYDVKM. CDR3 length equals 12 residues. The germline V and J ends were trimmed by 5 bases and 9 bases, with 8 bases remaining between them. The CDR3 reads CASSSIASPLHF. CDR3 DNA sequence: TGTGCCAGCAGTAGTATCGCTTCACCCCTCCACTTT.

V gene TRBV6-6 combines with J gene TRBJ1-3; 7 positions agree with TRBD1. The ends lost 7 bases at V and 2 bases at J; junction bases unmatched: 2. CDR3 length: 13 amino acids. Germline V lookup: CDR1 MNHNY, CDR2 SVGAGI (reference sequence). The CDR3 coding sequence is TGTGCCAGCATGACAGGGCCTGGAAACACCATATATTTT. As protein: CASMTGPGNTIYF.

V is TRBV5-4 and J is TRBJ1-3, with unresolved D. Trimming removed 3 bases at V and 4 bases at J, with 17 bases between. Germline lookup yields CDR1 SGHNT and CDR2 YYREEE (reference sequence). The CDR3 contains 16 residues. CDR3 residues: CASSSRTSLGGNTIYF. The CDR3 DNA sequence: TGTGCCAGCAGCTCGCGGACCTCCCTCGGGGGAAACACCATATATTTT.

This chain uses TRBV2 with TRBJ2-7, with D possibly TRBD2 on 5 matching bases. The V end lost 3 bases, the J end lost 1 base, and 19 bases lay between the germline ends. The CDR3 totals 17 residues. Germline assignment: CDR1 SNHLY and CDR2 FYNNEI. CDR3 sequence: CASSEGFLTGDSYEQYF. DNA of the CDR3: TGTGCCAGCAGTGAGGGGTTCCTCACCGGGGATTCCTACGAGCAGTACTTC.

This chain's CDR3 is CASSPVWSGEQYF. In DNA, the CDR3 is TGTGCCAGCAGCCCCGTCTGGTCCGGCGAGCAGTACTTC. This chain connects TRBV3-1 (or the pseudogene TRBV3-2) to TRBJ2-7; D remains unclear. CDR1 is LGHDT, CDR2 YNNKEL, per germline (reference sequence). Trimming removed 4 bases from V and 6 bases from J, with 13 bases in between. The CDR3 spans 13 residues.

Here the CDR3 DNA reads TGCAGTGCTAGCCTCGTTCCCCAGCAGTTCTTC. Translated, it gives CSASLVPQQFF. V is TRBV20-1 and J is TRBJ2-1, with unresolved D. Germline V gene data show CDR1 as DFQATT and CDR2 as SNEGSKA (reference sequence). V dropped 3 bases and J dropped 11 bases, with 11 bases sitting between them. CDR3 length: 11 residues.